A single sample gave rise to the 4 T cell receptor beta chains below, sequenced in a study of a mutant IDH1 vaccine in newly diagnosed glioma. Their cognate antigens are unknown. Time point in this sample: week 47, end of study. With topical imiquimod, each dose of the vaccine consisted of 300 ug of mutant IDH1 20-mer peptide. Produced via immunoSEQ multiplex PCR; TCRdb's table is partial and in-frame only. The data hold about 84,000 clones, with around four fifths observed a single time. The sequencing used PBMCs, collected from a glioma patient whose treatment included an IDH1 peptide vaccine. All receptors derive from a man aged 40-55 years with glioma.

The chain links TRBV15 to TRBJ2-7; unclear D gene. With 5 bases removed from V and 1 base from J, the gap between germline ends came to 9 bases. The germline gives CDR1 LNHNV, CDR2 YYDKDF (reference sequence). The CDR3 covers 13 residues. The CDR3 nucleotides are TGTGCCACCAGCCACGAAGTTTCCTACGAGCAGTACTTC. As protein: CATSHEVSYEQYF.

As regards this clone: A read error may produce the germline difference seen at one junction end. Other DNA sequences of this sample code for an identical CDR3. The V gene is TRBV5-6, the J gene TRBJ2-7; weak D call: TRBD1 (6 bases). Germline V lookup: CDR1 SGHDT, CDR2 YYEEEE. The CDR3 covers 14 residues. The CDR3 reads CASSLGASTGTPVF. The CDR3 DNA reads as TGTGCCAGCAGCTTGGGGGCAAGTACAGGGACACCAGTCTTC.

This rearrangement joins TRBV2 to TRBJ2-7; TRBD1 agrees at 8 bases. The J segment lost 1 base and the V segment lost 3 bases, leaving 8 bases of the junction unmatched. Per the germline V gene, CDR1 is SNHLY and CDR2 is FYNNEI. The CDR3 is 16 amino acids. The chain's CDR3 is CASSDDTDRASYEQYF. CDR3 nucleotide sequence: TGTGCCAGCAGTGATGACACGGACAGGGCTTCCTACGAGCAGTACTTC.

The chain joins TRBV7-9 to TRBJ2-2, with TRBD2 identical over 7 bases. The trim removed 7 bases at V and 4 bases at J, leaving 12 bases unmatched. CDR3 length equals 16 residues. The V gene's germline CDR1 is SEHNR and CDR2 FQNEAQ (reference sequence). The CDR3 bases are TGTGCCAGCACCACCCGCGGGGGAGGGCGCACCGGGGAGCTGTTTTTT. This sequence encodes CASTTRGGGRTGELFF.